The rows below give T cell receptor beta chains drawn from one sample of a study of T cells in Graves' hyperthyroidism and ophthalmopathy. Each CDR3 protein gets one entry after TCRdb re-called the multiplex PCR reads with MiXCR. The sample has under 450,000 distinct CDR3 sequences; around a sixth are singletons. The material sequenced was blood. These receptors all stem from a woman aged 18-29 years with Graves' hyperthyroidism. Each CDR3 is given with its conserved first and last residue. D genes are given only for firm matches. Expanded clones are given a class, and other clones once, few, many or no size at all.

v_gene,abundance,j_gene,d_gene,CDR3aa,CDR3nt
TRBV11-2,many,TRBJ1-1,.,CASSVTVMNTEAFF,TGTGCCAGCAGCGTGACAGTAATGAACACTGAAGCTTTCTTT
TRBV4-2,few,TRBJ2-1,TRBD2,CASSQGTSGDYNEQFF,TGTGCCAGCAGCCAAGGTACTAGCGGGGACTACAATGAGCAGTTCTTC
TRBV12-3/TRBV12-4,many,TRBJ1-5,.,CASSLKQGLGDQPQHF,TGTGCCAGCAGTTTAAAACAGGGTTTAGGGGATCAGCCCCAGCATTTT
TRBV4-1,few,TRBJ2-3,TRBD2,CASSPSISRVAGVGEDTQYF,TGCGCCAGCAGCCCAAGTATATCAAGGGTAGCGGGAGTGGGGGAAGATACGCAGTATTTT
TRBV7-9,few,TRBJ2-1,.,CASSSGVGFRYEQFF,TGTGCCAGCAGCTCGGGGGTCGGTTTTCGTTATGAGCAGTTCTTC
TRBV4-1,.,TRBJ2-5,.,CASSQSPPETQYF,TGCGCCAGCAGCCAAAGTCCCCCGGAGACCCAGTACTTC
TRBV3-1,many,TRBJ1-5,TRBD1,CASSQGAPGTASPRPQHF,TGTGCCAGCAGCCAAGGGGCTCCCGGGACAGCCTCGCCGCGGCCCCAGCATTTT
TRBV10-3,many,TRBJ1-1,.,CAISGEGRKNTEAFF,TGTGCCATCAGTGGGGAAGGGAGGAAGAACACTGAAGCTTTCTTT
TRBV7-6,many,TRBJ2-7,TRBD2,CASSLLSTSGSGEQYF,TGTGCCAGCAGCTTGCTTTCGACTAGCGGGAGTGGCGAGCAGTACTTC
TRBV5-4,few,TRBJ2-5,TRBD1,CASSLLIGTGGIGETQYF,TGTGCCAGCAGCTTGCTTATAGGGACAGGGGGCATTGGAGAGACCCAGTACTTC
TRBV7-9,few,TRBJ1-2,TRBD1,CASSLGDRFSNYGYTF,TGTGCCAGCAGCTTAGGGGACAGATTTTCTAACTATGGCTACACCTTC
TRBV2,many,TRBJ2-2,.,CASSAEGGNTGELFF,TGTGCCAGCAGTGCTGAAGGGGGGAACACCGGGGAGCTGTTTTTT
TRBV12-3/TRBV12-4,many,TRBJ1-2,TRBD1,CASSLRTGANYGYTF,TGTGCCAGCAGTTTGCGGACAGGAGCTAACTATGGCTACACCTTC
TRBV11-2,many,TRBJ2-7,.,CASSSVVEQYF,TGTGCCAGCAGCTCCGTTGTCGAGCAGTACTTC
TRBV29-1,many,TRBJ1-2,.,CSGRVNYGYTF,TGCAGCGGGAGGGTTAACTATGGCTACACCTTC
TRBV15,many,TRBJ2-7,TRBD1,CATSRDFGTAVYPREQYF,TGTGCCACCAGCAGAGACTTCGGGACAGCCGTATACCCTCGGGAGCAGTACTTC
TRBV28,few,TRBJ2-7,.,CASSLQEGGQYF,TGTGCCAGCAGTCTACAAGAGGGAGGGCAGTACTTC
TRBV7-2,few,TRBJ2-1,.,CASSLVSTDVFYNEQFF,TGTGCCAGCAGCTTAGTTAGTACTGACGTTTTCTACAATGAGCAGTTCTTC
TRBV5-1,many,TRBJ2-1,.,CASSLSGAYNEQFF,TGCGCCAGCAGCTTGTCGGGAGCTTACAATGAGCAGTTCTTC
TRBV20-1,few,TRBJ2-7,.,CSAPPRGYSGYEQYF,TGCAGTGCTCCGCCTCGGGGTTATAGTGGCTACGAGCAGTACTTC
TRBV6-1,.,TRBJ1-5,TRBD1,CASSPGTGDQPQHF,TGTGCCAGCAGCCCCGGGACAGGGGATCAGCCCCAGCATTTT
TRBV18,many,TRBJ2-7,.,CASSPMGVFGLEQYF,TGTGCCAGCTCACCAATGGGGGTTTTCGGACTCGAGCAGTACTTC
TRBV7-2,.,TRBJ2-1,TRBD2,CASSQAGGADEQFF,TGTGCCAGCAGCCAAGCGGGAGGAGCCGATGAGCAGTTCTTC
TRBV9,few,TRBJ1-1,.,CASSVIQGTAEAFF,TGTGCCAGCAGCGTTATTCAGGGGACGGCTGAAGCTTTCTTT
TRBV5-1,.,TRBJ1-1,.,CASREGNTEAFF,TGCGCCAGCAGGGAGGGAAACACTGAAGCTTTCTTT
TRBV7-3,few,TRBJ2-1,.,CASSPTGISYNEQFF,TGTGCCAGCAGCCCAACAGGGATTAGTTACAATGAGCAGTTCTTC
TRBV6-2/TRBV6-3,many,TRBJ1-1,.,CASRNSAGEAFF,TGTGCCAGCAGGAACTCCGCGGGGGAAGCTTTCTTT
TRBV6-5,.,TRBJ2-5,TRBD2,CASSYGVWGSGGFGETQYF,TGTGCCAGCAGTTACGGCGTTTGGGGTAGCGGGGGTTTTGGAGAGACCCAGTACTTC
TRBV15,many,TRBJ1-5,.,CATSRGAKGGQPQHF,TGTGCCACCAGCAGAGGGGCGAAGGGTGGGCAGCCCCAGCATTTT
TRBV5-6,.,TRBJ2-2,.,CASHSAGIANTGELFF,TGTGCCAGCCACTCGGCGGGCATAGCGAACACCGGGGAGCTGTTTTTT
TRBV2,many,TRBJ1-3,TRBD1,CASIRRTGLGSGNTIYF,TGTGCCAGCATTCGGCGGACAGGGTTGGGCTCTGGAAACACCATATATTTT
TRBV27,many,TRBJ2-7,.,CASRLTGSYEQYF,TGTGCCAGCAGGCTGACAGGCTCCTACGAGCAGTACTTC
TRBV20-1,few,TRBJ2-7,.,CSARETYTYEQYF,TGCAGTGCTAGGGAGACATATACCTACGAGCAGTACTTC
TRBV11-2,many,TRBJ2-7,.,CASSLVAAGAPYEQYF,TGTGCCAGCAGCTTAGTCGCGGCAGGGGCCCCCTACGAGCAGTACTTC
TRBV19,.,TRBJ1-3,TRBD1,CASLMGQGSGNTIYF,TGTGCCAGCCTCATGGGACAGGGCTCTGGAAACACCATATATTTT
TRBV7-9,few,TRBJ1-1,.,CASSLAAGTEGRNTEAFF,TGTGCCAGCAGCTTAGCGGCAGGGACGGAGGGCAGGAACACTGAAGCTTTCTTT
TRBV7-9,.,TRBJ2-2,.,CASTGMGYPTGELFF,TGTGCCAGCACGGGGATGGGGTATCCCACCGGGGAGCTGTTTTTT
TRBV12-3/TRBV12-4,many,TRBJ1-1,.,CASITELALEAFF,TGTGCCAGCATCACTGAGTTGGCTCTTGAAGCTTTCTTT
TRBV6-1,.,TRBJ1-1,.,CASQPNTVAFF,TGTGCCAGCCAGCCGAACACTGTAGCTTTCTTT
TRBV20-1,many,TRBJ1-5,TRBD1,CSARETGGYQPQHF,TGCAGTGCTAGAGAGACAGGGGGCTATCAGCCCCAGCATTTT
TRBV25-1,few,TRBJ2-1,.,CASSGRGVNNEQFF,TGTGCCAGCAGTGGAAGGGGGGTAAACAATGAGCAGTTCTTC
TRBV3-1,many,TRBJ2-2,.,CASSQAFSKIGSNTGELFF,TGTGCCAGCAGCCAAGCCTTCTCAAAAATAGGTAGTAACACCGGGGAGCTGTTTTTT
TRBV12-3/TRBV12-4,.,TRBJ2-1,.,CASSSSVGKDNEQFF,TGTGCCAGCAGTTCGTCGGTGGGGAAGGACAATGAGCAGTTCTTC
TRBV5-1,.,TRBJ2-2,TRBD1,CASSSQGVSDTGELFF,TGCGCCAGCAGCTCCCAGGGGGTATCGGACACCGGGGAGCTGTTTTTT
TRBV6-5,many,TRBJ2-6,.,CASSYSFSGANVLTF,TGTGCCAGCAGTTACTCGTTCTCTGGGGCCAACGTCCTGACTTTC
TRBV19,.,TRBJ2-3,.,CAFRRGTTDTQYF,TGTGCCTTCAGAAGGGGGACCACAGATACGCAGTATTTT
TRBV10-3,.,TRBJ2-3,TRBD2,CATSAGGVDTQYF,TGTGCCACCTCTGCGGGGGGAGTGGATACGCAGTATTTT
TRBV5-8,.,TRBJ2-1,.,CASSEGQFNEQFF,TGTGCCAGCAGCGAAGGACAGTTTAATGAGCAGTTCTTC